These T cell receptor beta chains were read from a single sample in a study of regulatory dendritic cells for organ transplantation. Assay used: immunoSEQ multiplex PCR; TCRdb lists only in-frame clones, some missing. The data contain about 29,000 clones, 60% to 80% of them singletons. Sequences were obtained from memory CD4+ T cells from blood. Source of these receptors: a human donor in good health. CDR3s include the opening cysteine and the closing phenylalanine or tryptophan. The D gene is left open where the match is weak. Clone size is not always given. Where it is, it says once, few, many or a class for expanded clones.

J,size,V,D,DNA,CDR3
TRBJ2-7,.,TRBV16,.,TGTGCCAGCAAACAAGAAAACAGGGCCGAGCAGTACTTC,CASKQENRAEQYF
TRBJ2-3,once,TRBV5-4,TRBD2,TGTGCCAGCAGCTTGCGTTGGCAGGCGGGAGACGGCACAGATACGCAGTATTTT,CASSLRWQAGDGTDTQYF
TRBJ2-5,.,TRBV16,TRBD1,TGTGCCAGCAGCCAATCAGAGGGGGCAGAGACCCAGTACTTC,CASSQSEGAETQYF
TRBJ2-7,.,TRBV7-2,TRBD1,TGTGCCAGCAGCGCACACTGGGACAGGGATCGCGAGCAGTACTTC,CASSAHWDRDREQYF
TRBJ2-2,.,TRBV27,.,TGTGCCAGCAGTTTGTCGCTAGGCGGTGGGGCCACCGGGGAGCTGTTTTTT,CASSLSLGGGATGELFF
TRBJ2-4,.,TRBV19,TRBD2,TGTGCCAGTAGTATGAGGACTAGCGGGGGGGCCATAGCCAAAAACATTCAGTACTTC,CASSMRTSGGAIAKNIQYF
TRBJ2-1,.,TRBV9,.,TGTGCCAGCACGCACGGGGGGCTATCATACAATGAGCAGTTCTTC,CASTHGGLSYNEQFF
TRBJ2-3,once,TRBV19,TRBD1,TGTGCCAGTAGTATAGAAGGGACAGGGGGAATCGATACGCAGTATTTT,CASSIEGTGGIDTQYF
TRBJ1-2,.,TRBV5-4,.,TGTGCCAGCAGCTTACAGCAATATGGCTACACCTTC,CASSLQQYGYTF
TRBJ2-3,.,TRBV29-1,.,TGCAGCGGGACATTTGGGGATACGCAGTATTTT,CSGTFGDTQYF
TRBJ1-4,few,TRBV2,.,TGTGCCAGCAAGAGGACGGTTAATGAAAAACTGTTTTTT,CASKRTVNEKLFF
TRBJ2-3,.,TRBV29-1,TRBD1,TGCAGCGTTGCAGAGACAGGGGTTCACAGAGGTACGCAGTATTTT,CSVAETGVHRGTQYF
TRBJ2-1,.,TRBV19,TRBD2,TGTGCCAGTAGTAGTGGTGGTAGCGGGATCGGGAATGAGCAGTTCTTC,CASSSGGSGIGNEQFF
TRBJ2-1,.,TRBV25-1,.,TGTGCCAGCAGTGAATCAGAGAATGAGCAGTTCTTC,CASSESENEQFF
TRBJ1-2,.,TRBV9,TRBD1,TGTGCCAGCAGTGCTCAAGGGGGCAACTATGGCTACACCTTC,CASSAQGGNYGYTF
TRBJ2-7,.,TRBV7-3,.,TGTGCCAGCAGCTTATACCCCAATAGGCAGGGTTACGAGCAGTACTTC,CASSLYPNRQGYEQYF
TRBJ2-5,.,TRBV7-6,TRBD2,TGTGCCAGCAGCTTAAGTCTCGGTCTAGCGGGGGCCCCAGGGACCCAGTACTTC,CASSLSLGLAGAPGTQYF
TRBJ2-7,.,TRBV5-1,.,TGCGCCAGCAGCATCCTACAGGGTTACGAGCAGTACTTC,CASSILQGYEQYF
TRBJ2-3,.,TRBV5-1,TRBD2,TGCGCCAGCAGCACCGGACTAGCGGGAGATGCAGATACGCAGTATTTT,CASSTGLAGDADTQYF
TRBJ2-4,.,TRBV11-2,.,TGTGCCAGCAGCTCTAGCGCCAAAAACATTCAGTACTTC,CASSSSAKNIQYF
TRBJ2-5,few,TRBV7-2,.,TGTGCCAGCAGCTTAGCCGGGACAAGCCAAGAGACCCAGTACTTC,CASSLAGTSQETQYF
TRBJ2-3,.,TRBV5-4,.,TGTGCCAGCAGCTTGTGGGGCAGCCCCACAGATACGCAGTATTTT,CASSLWGSPTDTQYF
TRBJ2-7,.,TRBV6-5,TRBD1,TGTGCCAGCAGTTACTCCACAGGGGGTGGCTACGAGCAGTACTTC,CASSYSTGGGYEQYF
TRBJ2-3,.,TRBV11-3,.,TGTGCCAGCAGCAGGGTTGCATCCTCCGGTACGCAGTATTTT,CASSRVASSGTQYF
TRBJ1-4,.,TRBV18,TRBD1,TGTGCCAGCTCACCACTATCGACAGGGGAAAAACTGTTTTTT,CASSPLSTGEKLFF
TRBJ2-7,.,TRBV28,.,TGTGCCAGCAGTTTTCAGGAGACCTACGAGCAGTACTTC,CASSFQETYEQYF
TRBJ1-4,.,TRBV6-1,.,TGTGCCAGCAGTTTAGAAAAACTGTTTTTT,CASSLEKLFF
TRBJ1-1,.,TRBV2,.,TGTGCCAGCAGGTTACAGGGTTCTGAAGCTTTCTTT,CASRLQGSEAFF
TRBJ1-2,.,TRBV28,.,TGTGCCAGCAGTTTCCAGGGCCACTATGGCTACACCTTC,CASSFQGHYGYTF
TRBJ2-2,once,TRBV7-2,.,TGTGCCAGCAGCCTTTACAGGGACGGGGAGCTGTTTTTT,CASSLYRDGELFF
TRBJ2-5,.,TRBV25-1,.,TGTGCCAGCAGTGCGGACATACCGTACCAAGAGACCCAGTACTTC,CASSADIPYQETQYF
TRBJ2-3,.,TRBV7-9,TRBD2,TGTGCCAGCAGCTTATCGGCGGGAGCTTTTACAGATACGCAGTATTTT,CASSLSAGAFTDTQYF
TRBJ2-3,.,TRBV9,.,TGTGCCAGCAGCGTAAGGTGGATAGCGGAGAGCACAGATACGCAGTATTTT,CASSVRWIAESTDTQYF
TRBJ1-5,.,TRBV21-1,.,TGTGCCAGCAGCAACTACCTGTTTCGGGGTCTCCCTCTTTGGGATCAGCCCCAGCATTTT,CASSNYLFRGLPLWDQPQHF
TRBJ1-1,.,TRBV7-2,.,TGTGCCAGCAGCCCAGTGTTGGCCCAAGCTGAAGCTTTCTTT,CASSPVLAQAEAFF
TRBJ1-1,.,TRBV15,.,TGTGCCACCAGCAGAGATCATCGACGGACGAACACTGAAGCTTTCTTT,CATSRDHRRTNTEAFF
TRBJ2-3,.,TRBV7-3,.,TGTGCCAGCAGCCAAAATCCGCAGGGCCCCACAGATACGCAGTATTTT,CASSQNPQGPTDTQYF
TRBJ1-6,.,TRBV30,.,TGTGCCTCCACGGACAGAGCTTTTAATTCACCCCTCCACTTT,CASTDRAFNSPLHF
TRBJ1-1,once,TRBV7-9,TRBD1,TGTGCCAGCAGCGGGGACAGGAAAAACACTGAAGCTTTCTTT,CASSGDRKNTEAFF
TRBJ1-1,.,TRBV7-8,.,TGTGCCAGCAGCTTAGTGACACTGAACACTGAAGCTTTCTTT,CASSLVTLNTEAFF
TRBJ2-2,once,TRBV7-2,.,TGTGCCAGCAGCTTAGTGGGAAGCTTTAACACCGGGGAGCTGTTTTTT,CASSLVGSFNTGELFF
TRBJ2-2,.,TRBV4-1,.,TGCGCCAGCAGCCATCTTACAGGGACCGGGGAGCTGTTTTTT,CASSHLTGTGELFF
TRBJ1-1,.,TRBV7-9,.,TGTGCCAGCAGCTTCGAGGCAGCCTTGAACACTGAAGCTTTCTTT,CASSFEAALNTEAFF
TRBJ2-7,.,TRBV6-4,.,TGTGCCCGCGGTATAAGCGGTCCCGACTACGAGCAGTACTTC,CARGISGPDYEQYF
TRBJ1-2,.,TRBV4-2,.,TGTGCCAGCAGCCGCCGGGGATCTCGCTATGGCTACACCTTC,CASSRRGSRYGYTF
TRBJ2-5,.,TRBV7-2,.,TGTGCCAGCAGCTACCGGAACGGGGGAGAAGAGACCCAGTACTTC,CASSYRNGGEETQYF
TRBJ2-5,.,TRBV4-1,TRBD1,TGCGCCAGCAGCCAAGCCGGGACAGCCCAAGAGACCCAGTACTTC,CASSQAGTAQETQYF
TRBJ2-3,few,TRBV2,TRBD2,TGTGCCAGCAGTGGGGGACTAGTGAAAGCAGATACGCAGTATTTT,CASSGGLVKADTQYF
TRBJ1-2,few,TRBV4-2,.,TGTGCCAGCAGCCAACCAGGAAGTCCCGTAGAGGGCTACACCTTC,CASSQPGSPVEGYTF